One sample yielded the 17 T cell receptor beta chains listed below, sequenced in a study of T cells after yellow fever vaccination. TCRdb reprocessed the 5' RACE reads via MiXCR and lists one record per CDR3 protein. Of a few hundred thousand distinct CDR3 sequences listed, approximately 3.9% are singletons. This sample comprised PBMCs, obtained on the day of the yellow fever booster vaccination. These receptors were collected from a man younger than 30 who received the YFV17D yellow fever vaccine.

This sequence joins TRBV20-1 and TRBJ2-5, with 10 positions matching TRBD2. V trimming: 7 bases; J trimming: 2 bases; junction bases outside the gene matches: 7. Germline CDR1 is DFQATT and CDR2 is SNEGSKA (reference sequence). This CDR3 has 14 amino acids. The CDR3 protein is CSVGTSDLQETQYF. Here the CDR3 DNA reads TGCAGTGTCGGGACTAGCGATCTTCAAGAGACCCAGTACTTC.

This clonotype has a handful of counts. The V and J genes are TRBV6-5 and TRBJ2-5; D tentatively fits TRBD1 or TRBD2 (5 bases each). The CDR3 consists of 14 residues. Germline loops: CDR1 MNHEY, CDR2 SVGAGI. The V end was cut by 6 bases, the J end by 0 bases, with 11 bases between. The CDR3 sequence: CASRPPGHQETQYF. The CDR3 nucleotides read TGTGCCAGCAGACCCCCGGGACACCAAGAGACCCAGTACTTC.

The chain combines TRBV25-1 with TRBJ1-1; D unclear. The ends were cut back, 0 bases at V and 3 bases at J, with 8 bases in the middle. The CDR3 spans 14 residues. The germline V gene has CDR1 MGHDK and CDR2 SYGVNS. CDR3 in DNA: TGTGCCAGCAGTGAATATCAAAGTTACACTGAAGCTTTCTTT. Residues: CASSEYQSYTEAFF.

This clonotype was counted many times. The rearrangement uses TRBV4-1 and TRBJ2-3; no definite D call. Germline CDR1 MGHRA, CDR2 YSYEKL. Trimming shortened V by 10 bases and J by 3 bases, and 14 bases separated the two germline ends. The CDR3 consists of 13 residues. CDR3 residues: CATQGRSTDTQYF. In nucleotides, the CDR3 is TGCGCCACTCAAGGGCGTTCAACAGATACGCAGTATTTT.

This CDR3 is CASSLGQGDDTQYF. For the CDR3, the DNA is TGTGCCAGCAGCTTAGGTCAGGGCGACGATACGCAGTATTTT. The V gene is TRBV11-3, the J gene TRBJ2-3, with TRBD1 as a possible D gene (5 bases). CDR1 and CDR2 from the germline V gene are SGHNT and YENEEA. The germline V and J ends were trimmed by 1 base and 6 bases, with 11 bases remaining between them. CDR3 length equals 14 residues.

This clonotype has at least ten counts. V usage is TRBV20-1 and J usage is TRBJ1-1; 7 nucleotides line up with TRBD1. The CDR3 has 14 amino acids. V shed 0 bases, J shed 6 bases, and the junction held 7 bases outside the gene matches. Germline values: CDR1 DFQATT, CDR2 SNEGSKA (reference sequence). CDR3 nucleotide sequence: TGCAGTGCTAGAGATCACAGGGGCTCCGCTGAAGCTTTCTTT. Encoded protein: CSARDHRGSAEAFF.

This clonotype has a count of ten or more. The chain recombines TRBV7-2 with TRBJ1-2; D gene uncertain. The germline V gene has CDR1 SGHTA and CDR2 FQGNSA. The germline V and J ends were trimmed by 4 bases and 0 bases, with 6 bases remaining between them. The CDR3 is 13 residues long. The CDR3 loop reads CASSSFPNYGYTF. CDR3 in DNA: TGTGCCAGCAGCTCCTTCCCTAACTATGGCTACACCTTC.

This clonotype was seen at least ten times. The chain's CDR3 is CASSPYTGGPSYNEQFF. The CDR3, as DNA: TGTGCCAGCAGCCCCTACACGGGGGGCCCCTCCTACAATGAGCAGTTCTTC. The V gene is TRBV4-2, the J gene TRBJ2-1; perhaps TRBD2 as D (7 bases). Deletions cut 4 bases from V and 0 bases from J, with 16 bases between. This CDR3 region has 17 residues. The V gene's germline CDR1 is LGHNA and CDR2 YNFKEQ.

This CDR3 reads CASSLQGTSNEKLFF. In DNA form, the CDR3 reads TGTGCCAGCAGCTTACAGGGTACCTCTAATGAAAAACTGTTTTTT. The chain employs TRBV7-2 and TRBJ1-4; D is possibly TRBD1 (5 bases). Per the germline V gene, CDR1 is SGHTA and CDR2 is FQGNSA. V shed 2 bases and J shed 3 bases, with 10 bases lying between them. This CDR3 has 15 residues.

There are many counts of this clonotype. CDR3 bases: TGTGCCAGCAGACCGAGGGCCTCCTACGAGCAGTACGTC. Its protein is CASRPRASYEQYV. V gene TRBV28 combines with J gene TRBJ2-7; weak D call: TRBD2 (5 bases). V lost 6 bases and J lost 0, with 9 bases in between. CDR1 is MDHEN, CDR2 SYDVKM, per germline. CDR3 length equals 13 residues.

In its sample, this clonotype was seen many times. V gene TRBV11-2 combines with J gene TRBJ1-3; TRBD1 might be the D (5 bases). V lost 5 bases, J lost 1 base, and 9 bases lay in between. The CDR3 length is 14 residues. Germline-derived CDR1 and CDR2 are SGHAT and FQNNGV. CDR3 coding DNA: TGTGCCAGCAGCCCCCAGGGTTCTGGAAACACCATATATTTT. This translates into CASSPQGSGNTIYF.

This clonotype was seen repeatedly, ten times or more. CDR3 sequence (DNA): TGCAGTGCTCAACAGGGTAACGAGCAGTACGTC. It encodes CSAQQGNEQYV. The chain joins TRBV20-1 to TRBJ2-7; tentative D call: TRBD1 (6 bases). The CDR3 contains 11 residues. CDR1 and CDR2 from the germline V gene are DFQATT and SNEGSKA (reference sequence). Trimming left V 5 bases short and J 5 bases short, with 10 bases between.

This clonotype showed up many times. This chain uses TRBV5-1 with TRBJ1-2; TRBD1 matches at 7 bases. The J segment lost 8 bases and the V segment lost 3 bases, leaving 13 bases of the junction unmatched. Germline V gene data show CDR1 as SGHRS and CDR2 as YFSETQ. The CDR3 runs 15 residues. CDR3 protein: CASSSGGTARGGYTF. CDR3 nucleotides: TGCGCCAGCAGCTCGGGGGGGACAGCGCGGGGCGGCTACACCTTC.

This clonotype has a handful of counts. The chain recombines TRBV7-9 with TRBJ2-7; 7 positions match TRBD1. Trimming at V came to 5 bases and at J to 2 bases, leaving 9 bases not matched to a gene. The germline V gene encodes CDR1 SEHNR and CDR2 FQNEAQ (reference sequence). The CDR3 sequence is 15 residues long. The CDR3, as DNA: TGTGCCAGCAGCCAGTGGACAGGCGTCCCCTACGAGCAGTACGTC. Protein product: CASSQWTGVPYEQYV.

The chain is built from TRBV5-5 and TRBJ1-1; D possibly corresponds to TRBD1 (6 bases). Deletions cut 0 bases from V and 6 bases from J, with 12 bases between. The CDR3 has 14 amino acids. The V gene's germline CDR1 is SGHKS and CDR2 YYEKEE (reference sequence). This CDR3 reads CASSLEGKGAEAFF. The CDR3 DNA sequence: TGTGCCAGCAGCTTGGAGGGGAAGGGGGCTGAAGCTTTCTTT.

The chain's CDR3 is CASSSGGVNSPLHF. As DNA, the CDR3 is TGTGCCAGCAGCTCCGGGGGGGTAAATTCACCCCTCCACTTT. The gene calls are TRBV7-9 and TRBJ1-6; possible D gene TRBD1, 5 bases. V was clipped by 4 bases and J by 7 bases, with 11 bases between them. The CDR3 spans 14 residues. CDR1 is SEHNR and CDR2 is FQNEAQ in the germline V gene (reference sequence).

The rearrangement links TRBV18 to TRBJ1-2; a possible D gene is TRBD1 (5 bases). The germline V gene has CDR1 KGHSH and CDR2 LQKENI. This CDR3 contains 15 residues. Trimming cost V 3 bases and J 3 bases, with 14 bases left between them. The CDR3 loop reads CASSPTALNDYGYTF. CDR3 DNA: TGTGCCAGCTCACCGACAGCCCTTAATGACTATGGCTACACCTTC.